This T cell receptor (beta chain) emerged from a study of T cell repertoires in cytomegalovirus infection. As for the study in general: Newly reported HLA-C-restricted and thoroughly characterized HLA-B-restricted CMV epitopes were employed. In public TCR beta signatures, there were indications of both CMV infection and matching HLA type. Study-wide points: The ex vivo response was dominated by HLA-C-restricted CMV-specific TCR beta clonotypes. Carriage of CMV together with the relevant HLA was identifiable through cumulative public TCR beta family frequency.

TCRdb independently ran MiXCR on the reads; one entry per CDR3 protein. This table has about 830,000 distinct CDR3 sequences, around a third appearing once. This clonotype has a handful of counts. Its antigen remains unknown. One end of the junction varies from germline; a read error may be responsible. CDR1 SGHVS and CDR2 FQNEAQ come from the germline V gene. The CDR3 spans 12 residues. The rearrangement joins TRBV7-8 to TRBJ1-5; D not resolved. The receptor comes from a human donor in good health (CMV status not recorded). Some clones in this sample may be carry-over from other donors' samples. This specimen consisted of cultured CD8+ T cells from PBMCs, obtained from culture after CMV antigen stimulation. The CDR3 here is CASSQFAQPQHF. CDR3 in DNA: TGTGCAAGCAGCCAGTTTGCTCAGCCCCAGCATTTT.